Each of the 28 T cell receptor beta chains below was sequenced from the same sample in a study of cytotoxic CD8 clonotypes in ibrutinib-treated CLL. Only in-frame clones appear in the TCRdb table, and some are missing; sequencing was by immunoSEQ multiplex PCR. The sample includes around 330,000 clones, under 70% of them seen just once. The sequenced sample was PBMCs, obtained after 36 months of ibrutinib treatment. The receptors stem from a human donor with chronic lymphocytic leukemia.

J is TRBJ1-4 and V is TRBV15; 11 bases map to TRBD1. The CDR3 runs to 17 residues. Germline V gene lookup returns CDR1 LNHNV and CDR2 YYDKDF (reference sequence). V trimming: 0 bases; J trimming: 11 bases; junction bases outside the gene matches: 11. The CDR3 loop is CATSRDVRDRGMEKLFF. The CDR3 nucleotides are TGTGCCACCAGCAGAGATGTTAGGGACAGGGGGATGGAGAAACTGTTTTTT.

This clone was seen a handful of times. The chain combines TRBV5-5 with TRBJ1-6; 8 bases match TRBD1. Germline CDR1 is SGHKS and CDR2 is YYEKEE (reference sequence). With 6 bases clipped from V and 7 bases from J, the junction kept 15 bases outside the gene matches. This CDR3 is built from 17 residues. Here the CDR3 reads CASNLDPRTGRNSPLHF. The CDR3 bases are TGTGCCAGCAACCTCGACCCCAGGACAGGGAGGAATTCACCCCTCCACTTT.

The chain combines TRBV4-1 with TRBJ1-1; D not resolved. There are 15 residues in the CDR3. V was shortened by 1 base and J by 0 bases, with 9 bases between the two germline ends. CDR1 MGHRA and CDR2 YSYEKL come from the germline V gene. DNA for the CDR3: TGCGCCAGCAGCCAAGCGAGCATTATGAACACTGAAGCTTTCTTT. It codes for CASSQASIMNTEAFF.

This sequence joins TRBV27 and TRBJ2-7; 7 bases match TRBD1. V shed 2 bases and J 3 bases; nucleotides not matched to a gene: 4. CDR3 length equals 14 residues. Germline V gene data show CDR1 as MNHEY and CDR2 as SMNVEV (reference sequence). The CDR3 coding sequence is TGTGCCAGCAGTTTAAGGGGGCTATTCTACGAGCAGTACTTC. It codes for CASSLRGLFYEQYF.

V and J are TRBV5-1 and TRBJ1-5, with D possibly being TRBD1 (5 bases). The germline CDR1 and CDR2 sequences are SGHRS and YFSETQ. This CDR3 is built from 13 residues. V was clipped by 4 bases and J by 6 bases, with 11 bases between them. The CDR3: CASSTYTGQPQHF. The CDR3 DNA follows: TGCGCCAGCAGCACGTATACAGGTCAGCCCCAGCATTTT.

This clone has only one observation. The genes are TRBV4-1 and TRBJ1-4; 9 bases match TRBD1. The J segment lost 4 bases and the V segment lost 1 base, leaving 10 bases of the junction unmatched. Per germline, CDR1 MGHRA and CDR2 YSYEKL. This CDR3 region has 18 residues. The CDR3 DNA is TGCGCCAGCAGCCAAGTTATCGCGACAGGGGGAGTTAATGAAAAACTGTTTTTT. Protein product: CASSQVIATGGVNEKLFF.

The rearrangement joins TRBV9 to TRBJ1-3; TRBD1 matches at 7 bases. The germline V gene encodes CDR1 SGDLS and CDR2 YYNGEE. CDR3 length: 14 residues. Unmatched junction bases numbered 3, after V lost 4 bases and J lost 2 bases. DNA for the CDR3: TGTGCCAGCAGCCAGACAGGGCCTGGAAACACCATATATTTT. This sequence encodes CASSQTGPGNTIYF.

CDR3 protein: CASSPTGSDNSPLHF. Written as DNA, the CDR3 is TGTGCCAGCTCACCGACGGGTAGCGATAATTCACCCCTCCACTTT. The chain is built from TRBV18 and TRBJ1-6; D remains unclear. Germline assignment: CDR1 KGHSH and CDR2 LQKENI. V dropped 3 bases and J dropped 5 bases, with 11 bases sitting between them. This CDR3 is built from 15 residues.

The table lists this clone with a count of one. J is TRBJ2-5 and V is TRBV7-9; D is undetermined. CDR3 size: 15 residues. Germline CDR1 SEHNR, CDR2 FQNEAQ (reference sequence). V lost 7 bases and J 4 bases, leaving 19 bases between the germline ends. DNA for the CDR3: TGTGCCAGCAACCCCGCGCCCTTTCAAGGAGAGACCCAGTACTTC. This translates into CASNPAPFQGETQYF.

This chain uses TRBV4-1 with TRBJ2-3; the D gene is possibly TRBD2 (7 bases). CDR1 and CDR2 (germline): MGHRA, YSYEKL. The germline V and J ends were trimmed by 1 base and 6 bases, with 14 bases remaining between them. CDR3 size: 15 residues. The CDR3 protein is CASSQVAGADDTQYF. The CDR3 nucleotides are TGCGCCAGCAGCCAAGTGGCGGGGGCTGACGATACGCAGTATTTT.

V and J are TRBV6-5 and TRBJ2-3; D may match TRBD1 or TRBD2 (5 bases each). The germline V and J ends were trimmed by 3 bases and 8 bases, with 9 bases remaining between them. Germline values: CDR1 MNHEY, CDR2 SVGAGI. The CDR3 consists of 12 residues. CDR3 nucleotide sequence: TGTGCCAGCAGTTATGGGGGAACTACGCAGTATTTT. Amino acid sequence: CASSYGGTTQYF.

The chain uses TRBV15 and TRBJ2-5; D perhaps matches TRBD1 (6 bases). Per germline, CDR1 LNHNV and CDR2 YYDKDF (reference sequence). The V and J ends lost 5 bases and 4 bases respectively, with 8 bases between them. This CDR3 has 12 residues. The CDR3 loop is CATSPRGETQYF. The CDR3 coding sequence is TGTGCCACCAGCCCCAGGGGAGAGACCCAGTACTTC.

This clone was counted only a few times. The chain uses TRBV2 and TRBJ1-2; no reliable D call. Per germline, CDR1 SNHLY and CDR2 FYNNEI. V lost 10 bases and J 2 bases, leaving 14 bases between the germline ends. The CDR3 consists of 13 residues. The CDR3 is CATHGRLNYGYTF. The CDR3 nucleotides are TGTGCCACCCACGGCCGGCTCAACTATGGCTACACCTTC.

V usage is TRBV28 and J usage is TRBJ1-2, with 7 bases identical to TRBD1. J was trimmed by 4 bases and V by 6 bases; bases with no gene match: 2. The CDR3 is 12 residues long. From germline, CDR1 is MDHEN and CDR2 SYDVKM. The CDR3 sequence is CASSGTAYGYTF. CDR3 bases: TGTGCCAGCAGCGGGACAGCCTATGGCTACACCTTC.

This chain uses TRBV7-9 with TRBJ1-2; the match to TRBD1 covers 7 bases. CDR1 SEHNR and CDR2 FQNEAQ come from the germline V gene (reference sequence). This CDR3 is built from 16 residues. J lost 2 bases, V lost 2 bases, and 8 bases had no gene match. The CDR3 is CASSLLKMTGNYGYTF. The CDR3 DNA reads as TGTGCCAGCAGCTTACTCAAGATGACAGGGAACTATGGCTACACCTTC.

The CDR3 here is CASSTGGNTEAFF. CDR3 nucleotides: TGTGCCAGCAGTACGGGGGGGAACACTGAAGCTTTCTTT. The gene calls are TRBV27 and TRBJ1-1; D might be TRBD1 (5 bases). V was cut by 5 bases and J by 1 base, with 8 bases left in between. Germline V gene lookup returns CDR1 MNHEY and CDR2 SMNVEV (reference sequence). The CDR3 contains 13 residues.

This clone was detected only a few times. The CDR3 loop is CASSLDGSYNEQFF. The CDR3 coding sequence is TGCGCCAGCAGCTTGGATGGTAGCTACAATGAGCAGTTCTTC. The chain uses TRBV5-1 and TRBJ2-1; D not resolved. Looked up from germline, CDR1 is SGHRS and CDR2 is YFSETQ. Trimming removed 0 bases at V and 3 bases at J, with 7 bases between. This CDR3 is 14 amino acids long.

This clone has only one observation. The chain combines TRBV29-1 with TRBJ2-5; D not resolved. The CDR3 is 12 residues long. Trimming stripped 0 bases from V and 4 bases from J, with 6 bases between. Germline CDR1 SQVTM, CDR2 ANQGSEA. This CDR3 is CSVEDWGETQYF. CDR3 sequence (DNA): TGCAGCGTTGAAGATTGGGGAGAGACCCAGTACTTC.

V gene TRBV18 combines with J gene TRBJ1-1, with D perhaps TRBD1 (5 bases). Trimming shortened V by 3 bases and J by 4 bases, and 12 bases separated the two germline ends. The CDR3 extends over 14 amino acids. Looked up from germline, CDR1 is KGHSH and CDR2 is LQKENI. CDR3 sequence: CASSPHGTVTEAFF. CDR3 in DNA: TGTGCCAGCTCACCCCACGGGACGGTCACTGAAGCTTTCTTT.

This clone came up once. The chain joins TRBV2 to TRBJ1-2, with TRBD1 matching 8 bases. The CDR3 is 13 residues long. Germline V gives CDR1 SNHLY, CDR2 FYNNEI. Germline trimming cut 7 bases from V and 8 bases from J; bases unmatched to any gene: 9. The CDR3 coding sequence is TGTGCCAGCAAAATCGACAGGGGAGGCGGCTACACCTTC. As protein: CASKIDRGGGYTF.

J is TRBJ2-7 and V is TRBV19, with TRBD1 matching over 9 bases. Germline V gene data show CDR1 as LNHDA and CDR2 as SQIVND (reference sequence). The ends lost 5 bases at V and 4 bases at J; junction bases unmatched: 9. The CDR3 extends over 15 amino acids. The DNA for the CDR3 is TGTGCCAGTAGTCTCACACCGGGACAGGGTTACGAGCAGTACTTC. Translating gives CASSLTPGQGYEQYF.

This chain uses TRBV7-8 with TRBJ2-1; the D is unclear. Germline-derived CDR1 and CDR2 are SGHVS and FQNEAQ. There are 12 residues in the CDR3. V dropped 5 bases and J dropped 9 bases, with 11 bases sitting between them. CDR3 nucleotides: TGTGCCAGCAGCCCCAGCCGGCTTGAGCAGTTCTTC. Translated, it gives CASSPSRLEQFF.

This chain uses TRBV5-8 with TRBJ2-3, with a possible D match to TRBD1 (5 bases). Per germline, CDR1 SGHTS and CDR2 YDEGEE. V dropped 0 bases and J dropped 1 base, with 12 bases sitting between them. The CDR3 runs to 16 residues. In DNA form, the CDR3 reads TGTGCCAGCAGCTTGGCAAGGGGCCCTGGCACAGATACGCAGTATTTT. Its protein product is CASSLARGPGTDTQYF.

The chain employs TRBV7-9 and TRBJ1-1, with 9 bases aligning to TRBD1. In germline, CDR1 is SEHNR, CDR2 FQNEAQ (reference sequence). CDR3 length: 14 amino acids. Trimming at V came to 2 bases and at J to 12 bases, leaving 10 bases not matched to a gene. The CDR3 DNA is TGTGCCAGCAGCTTACGGGACAGGGTGGCTGAGTCTTTCTTT. Encoded protein: CASSLRDRVAESFF.

The chain links TRBV13 to TRBJ2-7; D is perhaps TRBD2 (5 bases). V dropped 8 bases and J dropped 5 bases, with 13 bases sitting between them. Germline V gene lookup returns CDR1 PRHDT and CDR2 FYEKMQ (reference sequence). The CDR3 sequence is 12 residues long. The CDR3 is CASCGGGDEQYF. As DNA, the CDR3 is TGTGCCAGCTGTGGAGGCGGCGACGAGCAGTACTTC.

This chain connects TRBV13 to TRBJ2-7, with a weak D call TRBD2 (5 bases). V was trimmed by 5 bases and J by 7 bases, leaving 12 bases between them. CDR1 and CDR2 (germline): PRHDT, FYEKMQ (reference sequence). The CDR3 runs to 12 residues. This CDR3 is CASSRGPSEQYF. CDR3 nucleotide sequence: TGTGCCAGCAGCCGAGGGCCCTCGGAGCAGTACTTC.

The chain has TRBV29-1 and TRBJ2-3; weak D call: TRBD2 (7 bases). CDR1 and CDR2 (germline): SQVTM, ANQGSEA. The CDR3 consists of 16 residues. The V and J ends lost 5 bases and 3 bases respectively, with 21 bases between them. The CDR3 loop is CSVPDPSGRGTDTQYF. The CDR3 region has the DNA TGCAGCGTTCCCGACCCTTCGGGGAGGGGGACAGATACGCAGTATTTT.

In DNA form, the CDR3 reads TGTGCCAGTAGTTGGTACGGGGGGACATTAGGCTACGAGCAGTACTTC. This sequence encodes CASSWYGGTLGYEQYF. The V and J genes are TRBV19 and TRBJ2-7; D is possibly TRBD2 (7 bases). CDR3 length equals 16 residues. In germline, CDR1 is LNHDA, CDR2 SQIVND (reference sequence). Trimming removed 5 bases from V and 3 bases from J, with 20 bases in between.